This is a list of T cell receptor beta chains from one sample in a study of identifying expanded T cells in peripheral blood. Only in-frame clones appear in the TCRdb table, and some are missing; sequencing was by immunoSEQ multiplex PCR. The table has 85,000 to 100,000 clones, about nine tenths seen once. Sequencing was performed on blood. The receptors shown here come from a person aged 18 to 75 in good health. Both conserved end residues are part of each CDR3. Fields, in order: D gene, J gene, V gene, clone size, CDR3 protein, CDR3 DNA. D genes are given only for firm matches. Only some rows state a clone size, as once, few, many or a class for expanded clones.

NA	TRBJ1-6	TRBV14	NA	CASTGHNSPLHF	TGTGCCAGCACCGGACATAATTCACCCCTCCACTTT
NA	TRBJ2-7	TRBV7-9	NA	CASSLFIFEGSSYEQYF	TGTGCCAGCAGCTTATTCATCTTCGAGGGTAGCTCCTACGAGCAGTACTTC
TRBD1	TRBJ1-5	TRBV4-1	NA	CASSKDRGLGQPQHF	TGCGCCAGCAGCAAAGACAGGGGGCTCGGCCAGCCCCAGCATTTT
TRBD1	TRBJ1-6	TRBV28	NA	CASRTGGTSYNSPLHF	TGTGCCAGCAGAACAGGGGGTACCTCCTATAATTCACCCCTCCACTTT
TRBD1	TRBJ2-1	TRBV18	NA	CASSPGQGALSEQFF	TGTGCCAGCTCACCGGGACAGGGGGCGTTGAGTGAGCAGTTCTTC
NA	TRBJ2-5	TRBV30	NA	CACTGGGETQYF	TGTGCCTGTACGGGGGGCGGGGAGACCCAGTACTTC
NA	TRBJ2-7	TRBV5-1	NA	CASSLGVIAYEQYF	TGCGCCAGCAGTCTGGGGGTCATCGCCTACGAGCAGTACTTC
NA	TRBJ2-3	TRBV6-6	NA	CASSQLGASSDTQYF	TGTGCCAGCAGTCAACTAGGAGCGTCAAGTGATACGCAGTATTTT
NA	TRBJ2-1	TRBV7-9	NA	CASSSELKLYNEQFF	TGTGCCAGCAGCTCTGAGTTGAAGCTCTACAATGAGCAGTTCTTC
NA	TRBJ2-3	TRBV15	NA	CATSREARNTHTDTQYF	TGTGCCACCAGCAGAGAGGCCCGTAACACACACACAGATACGCAGTATTTT
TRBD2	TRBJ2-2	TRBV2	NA	CASSTNSFFVVAGVSGELFF	TGTGCCAGCAGTACAAACTCGTTCTTTGTAGTAGCGGGAGTATCCGGGGAGCTGTTTTTT
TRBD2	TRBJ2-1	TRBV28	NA	CASSQLAGGPQEEQFF	TGTGCCAGCAGTCAATTAGCGGGGGGGCCTCAGGAGGAGCAGTTCTTC
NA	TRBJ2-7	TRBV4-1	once	CASSQGLNYEQYF	TGCGCCAGCAGCCAAGGACTGAACTACGAGCAGTACTTC
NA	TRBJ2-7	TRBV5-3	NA	CARSLRDTSYEQYF	TGTGCCAGAAGCTTGAGGGACACTTCCTACGAGCAGTACTTC
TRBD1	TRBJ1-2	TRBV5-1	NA	CASSLGGTDGYTF	TGCGCCAGCAGCTTGGGGGGGACAGATGGCTACACCTTC